This T cell receptor (beta chain) appears in the sequencing data of a study of PD-1 blockade in classical Hodgkin lymphoma. To note about this clone: Its antigen is as yet unknown.

The germline V gene encodes CDR1 KGHSH and CDR2 LQKENI. Unmatched junction bases numbered 1, after V lost 4 bases and J lost 0 bases. CDR3 length: 15 amino acids. The assay was immunoSEQ multiplex PCR, and TCRdb's table has in-frame clones only and misses some. The sample lists roughly 150,000 clones; about four fifths were seen once. Study-wide findings and caveats: At baseline, newly diagnosed patients reportedly showed less TCR diversity than healthy donors.

Every patient had relapsed following autologous stem cell transplantation, and cohorts differed in brentuximab vedotin exposure. This material consisted of peripheral blood mononuclear cells (PBMCs), taken before the second cycle of nivolumab. This receptor was taken from a human donor with classical Hodgkin lymphoma. The chain joins TRBV18 to TRBJ1-1, with TRBD1 identical over 11 bases. The CDR3 DNA reads as TGTGCCAGCTCACGGACAGGGGGCTTGAACACTGAAGCTTTCTTT. It translates to CASSRTGGLNTEAFF.